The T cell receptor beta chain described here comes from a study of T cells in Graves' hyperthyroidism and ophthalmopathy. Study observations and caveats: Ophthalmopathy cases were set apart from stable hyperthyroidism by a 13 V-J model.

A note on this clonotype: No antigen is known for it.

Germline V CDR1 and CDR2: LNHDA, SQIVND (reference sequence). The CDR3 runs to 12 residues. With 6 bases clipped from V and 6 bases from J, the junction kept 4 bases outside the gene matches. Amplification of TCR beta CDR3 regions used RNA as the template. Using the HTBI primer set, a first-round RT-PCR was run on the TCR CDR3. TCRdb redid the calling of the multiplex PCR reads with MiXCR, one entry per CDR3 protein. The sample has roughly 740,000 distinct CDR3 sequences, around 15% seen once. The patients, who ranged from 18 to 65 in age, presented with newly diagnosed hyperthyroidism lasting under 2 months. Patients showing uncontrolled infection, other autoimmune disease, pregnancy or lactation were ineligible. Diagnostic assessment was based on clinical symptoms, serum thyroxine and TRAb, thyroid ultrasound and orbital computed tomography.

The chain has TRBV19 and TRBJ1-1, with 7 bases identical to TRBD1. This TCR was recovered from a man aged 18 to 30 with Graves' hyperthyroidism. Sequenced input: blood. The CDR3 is CASSMGQSEAFF. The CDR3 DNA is TGTGCCAGTAGCATGGGACAGTCTGAAGCTTTCTTT.